This TCR beta chain was observed in a study of early T cells in non-severe SARS-CoV-2 infection. Across the whole study: Whole-blood bulk RNA, unsorted, was sequenced, and chains were unpaired.

This clonotype was counted at least ten times. What it binds is unknown. Unique molecular identifier tags were affixed to discrete cDNA molecules. Via MiXCR, TCRdb re-called the 5' RACE reads, giving one row per CDR3 protein. The sample consists of some 80,000 distinct CDR3 sequences, around 5% of them appearing once. Study findings and constraints: Clonotype matching in VDJdb favored anti-spike CD8 responses and did not capture private and CD4 specificities.

The CDR3 is made up of 15 amino acids. V was clipped by 6 bases and J by 0 bases, with 18 bases between them. Germline CDR1 DFQATT, CDR2 SNEGSKA (reference sequence). The chain recombines TRBV20-1 with TRBJ2-7, with D possibly TRBD2 on 6 matching bases. The material sequenced was whole blood, taken at baseline. The TCR sequence derives from an adult who was a healthcare worker with PCR-confirmed SARS-CoV-2 infection or an uninfected control (not recorded which). In DNA, the CDR3 is TGCAGTGCCAGTCAGACTAGTTTGCCCTCCTACGAGCAGTACTTC. It specifies CSASQTSLPSYEQYF.